This T cell receptor beta chain originates from a study of blood T cell repertoires in COVID-19. About the study: Spain, Italy and the United States supplied samples that represented acute and convalescent COVID-19. PBMCs, B-cell-depleted T cells, or T cells provided the cDNA or gDNA that made up the material.

Germline CDR1 and CDR2: SNHLY and FYNNEI. The CDR3 totals 15 residues. Trimming cost V 8 bases and J 9 bases; bases outside gene matches: 14. In the study's own analysis: Researchers report that nucleated cell counts were estimated from reference gene primer amplification. The method was immunoSEQ multiplex PCR; TCRdb's version includes in-frame clones alone and lacks a portion of them. D and trimming come from the DNA, and the V and J calls and clone size come from that table. The sample holds under 250,000 clones, over 60% seen once. The receptor comes from a woman aged 70 to 79 with acute or convalescent COVID-19. V and J are TRBV2 and TRBJ2-1, with 9 bases matching TRBD2. The sequenced sample consisted of peripheral blood. In nucleotides, the CDR3 is TGTGCCAGCCGAGGGTGGGTAGCGGGAGCAGGTGAGCAGTTCTTC. Translated: CASRGWVAGAGEQFF.